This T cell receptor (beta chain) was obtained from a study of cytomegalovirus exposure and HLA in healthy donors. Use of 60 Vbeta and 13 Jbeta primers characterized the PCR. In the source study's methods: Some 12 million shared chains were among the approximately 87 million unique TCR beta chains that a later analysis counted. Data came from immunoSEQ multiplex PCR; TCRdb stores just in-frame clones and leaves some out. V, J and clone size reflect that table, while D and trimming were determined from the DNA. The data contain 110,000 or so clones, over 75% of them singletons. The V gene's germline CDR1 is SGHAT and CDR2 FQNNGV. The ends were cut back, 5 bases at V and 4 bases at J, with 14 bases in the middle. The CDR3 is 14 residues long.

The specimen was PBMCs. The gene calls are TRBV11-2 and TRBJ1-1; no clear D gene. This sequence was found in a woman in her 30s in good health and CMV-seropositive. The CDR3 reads CASSPQRAGTEAFF. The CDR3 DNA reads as TGTGCCAGCAGCCCTCAGAGGGCCGGCACTGAAGCTTTCTTT. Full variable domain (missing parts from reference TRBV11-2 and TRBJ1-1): EAGVAQSPRYKIIEKRQSVAFWCNPISGHATLYWYQQILGQGPKLLIQFQNNGVVDDSQLPKDRFSAERLKGVDSTLKIQPAKLEDSAVYLCASSPQRAGTEAFFGQGTRLTVV.